The 24 T cell receptor beta chains below all came from one sample that was sequenced in a study of blood T cells in healthy people across ages. The second PCR ran roughly 6 to 11 cycles with a sample-barcoded 5' primer and J-beta primers. TCRdb re-analysed the 5' RACE reads in MiXCR, keeping a single row per CDR3 protein. This sample has some 1,800,000 distinct CDR3 sequences; around 42% occur once, and the top ten carry 23%. Sequencing was carried out using blood. The receptors derive from a human donor in good health.

This clonotype has just a few counts. The V and J genes are TRBV9 and TRBJ2-7, with D possibly being TRBD1 (5 bases). The CDR3 totals 16 residues. CDR1 and CDR2 from the germline V gene are SGDLS and YYNGEE. Trimming took off 4 bases at V and 2 bases at J, with 19 bases between the two ends. This CDR3 is CASSLQDTPAPYEQYF. The CDR3 DNA sequence: TGTGCCAGCAGCTTACAGGACACCCCCGCCCCCTACGAGCAGTACTTC. The full variable domain, in which reference TRBV9 and TRBJ2-7 provide the parts outside the CDR3, is DSGVTQTPKHLITATGQRVTLRCSPRSGDLSVYWYQQSLDQGLQFLIQYYNGEERAKGNILERFSAQQFPDLHSELNLSSLELGDSALYFCASSLQDTPAPYEQYFGPGTRLTVT.

This clonotype was seen a few times. The rearrangement joins TRBV7-2 to TRBJ2-7, with a weak D call TRBD1 (5 bases). Trimming took off 3 bases at V and 5 bases at J, with 11 bases between the two ends. Germline assignment: CDR1 SGHTA and CDR2 FQGNSA. The CDR3 runs 13 residues. This CDR3 reads CASSFGRVNEQYF. The CDR3, as DNA: TGTGCCAGCAGCTTTGGCAGGGTGAACGAGCAGTACTTC.

This clonotype was counted only a few times. This chain connects TRBV20-1 to TRBJ1-2; 7 bases align to TRBD1. There are 16 residues in the CDR3. J was trimmed by 3 bases and V by 0 bases; bases with no gene match: 10. Germline CDR1 and CDR2: DFQATT and SNEGSKA (reference sequence). The CDR3 DNA reads as TGCAGTGCTAGAGATTTGTTACAGGGGTGGGACTATGGCTACACCTTC. This sequence encodes CSARDLLQGWDYGYTF.

The gene calls are TRBV4-2 and TRBJ2-5; D tentatively reads TRBD1 or TRBD2 (5 bases each). Germline V gene lookup returns CDR1 LGHNA and CDR2 YNFKEQ. The CDR3 has 16 amino acids. V was shortened by 0 bases and J by 0 bases, with 11 bases between the two germline ends. CDR3 DNA sequence: TGTGCCAGCAGCCAAGATCCGGGGCCCAACCAAGAGACCCAGTACTTC. Its translation is CASSQDPGPNQETQYF.

This clonotype was seen only a few times. The chain recombines TRBV7-2 with TRBJ2-4; 7 bases match TRBD1. This CDR3 has 15 residues. The V and J ends lost 5 bases and 4 bases, in that order; junction bases with no gene match: 8. Germline values: CDR1 SGHTA, CDR2 FQGNSA. The DNA of the CDR3 is TGTGCCAGCAGCATGACTTTGGACAGGAAAAACATTCAGTACTTC. It is translated as CASSMTLDRKNIQYF.

Concerning this clonotype: An end of the junction does not agree with germline; a read error may underlie this. V gene TRBV6-6 combines with J gene TRBJ1-2; TRBD1 is a possible D gene (6 bases). This CDR3 region has 14 residues. Per germline, CDR1 MNHNY and CDR2 SVGAGI (reference sequence). The CDR3 bases are TGTGCCAGCAGTTACGGGCAGGGGATCTATGGCCACACCTTC. It specifies CASSYGQGIYGHTF.

DNA for the CDR3: TGCAGTGCTAGAGATCGGAGGTTAGGAGCCAACGTCCTGACTTTC. Translation gives CSARDRRLGANVLTF. This chain connects TRBV20-1 to TRBJ2-6; D may be TRBD2 (5 bases). There are 15 residues in the CDR3. The V gene's germline CDR1 is DFQATT and CDR2 SNEGSKA (reference sequence). Deletions cut 0 bases from V and 7 bases from J, with 13 bases between.

The gene calls are TRBV5-1 and TRBJ2-7; tentatively, D is TRBD1 (6 bases). Germline CDR1 reads SGHRS; CDR2 reads YFSETQ. This CDR3 spans 14 amino acids. Trimming removed 1 base at V and 5 bases at J, with 13 bases between. CDR3 sequence: CASSLNVRGHEQYF. The CDR3 DNA reads as TGCGCCAGCAGCTTGAATGTCAGGGGCCACGAGCAGTACTTC.

This clonotype has a single count. This sequence joins TRBV12-5 and TRBJ2-7; tentatively, D is TRBD1 or TRBD2 (6 bases each). V was clipped by 0 bases and J by 6 bases, with 9 bases between them. This CDR3 has 13 amino acids. Germline V gene data show CDR1 as LGHNT and CDR2 as FRNRAP. This CDR3 is CASGLVGGFEQYF. Here the CDR3 DNA reads TGTGCTAGTGGTTTGGTAGGGGGGTTCGAGCAGTACTTC.

This clonotype was seen many times. The V call is TRBV6-5, the J call TRBJ2-1; TRBD1 matches 9 bases. Trimming cost V 0 bases and J 9 bases; bases outside gene matches: 9. The CDR3 has 16 amino acids. CDR1 MNHEY and CDR2 SVGAGI come from the germline V gene. CDR3 DNA: TGTGCCAGCAGTTACTCACTTGGGACAGGGTCAGGTGAGCAGTTCTTC. Its translation: CASSYSLGTGSGEQFF.

The chain recombines TRBV27 with TRBJ2-7, with a weak D call TRBD2 (5 bases). Germline V gene sequence: CDR1 MNHEY, CDR2 SMNVEV (reference sequence). The CDR3 sequence is 17 residues long. V was trimmed by 5 bases and J by 0 bases, leaving 20 bases between them. In DNA, the CDR3 is TGTGCCAGCAGTCCGATGAAGGCGGGTTTTAGCTCCTACGAGCAGTACTTC. Translating gives CASSPMKAGFSSYEQYF.

This clonotype was observed a few times. A read error may produce the germline difference seen at one junction end. The chain links TRBV5-1 to TRBJ1-2, with 9 nucleotides matching TRBD1. Germline V gives CDR1 SGHRS, CDR2 YFSETQ. CDR3 length: 15 residues. The CDR3 nucleotides are TGTGCCAGCAGCTTGGGACAGGGACATAACTATGGCTACACCTTC. This sequence encodes CASSLGQGHNYGYTF.

This clonotype was observed a handful of times. The chain uses TRBV4-1 and TRBJ1-4; 7 bases are a match to TRBD1. Germline V gene lookup returns CDR1 MGHRA and CDR2 YSYEKL. This CDR3 has 15 amino acids. Unmatched junction bases numbered 7, after V lost 3 bases and J lost 6 bases. DNA for the CDR3: TGCGCCAGCAGCCAGGGACAGACGGGTGATGAAAAACTGTTTTTT. Translated: CASSQGQTGDEKLFF.

This clonotype was counted at least ten times. This sequence joins TRBV27 and TRBJ1-5, with D hard to call. The V end was cut by 1 base, the J end by 6 bases, with 4 bases between. Germline CDR1 is MNHEY and CDR2 is SMNVEV (reference sequence). This CDR3 spans 12 amino acids. CDR3 sequence reads: CASSLFGQPQHF. The CDR3 region has the DNA TGTGCCAGCAGTTTATTTGGTCAGCCCCAGCATTTT.

The CDR3 here is CAIRKTRSTDTQYF. The CDR3 DNA reads as TGTGCCATCAGGAAGACCCGATCCACAGATACGCAGTATTTT. This sequence joins TRBV10-3 and TRBJ2-3; unclear D gene. With 6 bases removed from V and 2 bases from J, the gap between germline ends came to 12 bases. The CDR3 is made up of 14 amino acids. Germline V lookup: CDR1 ENHRY, CDR2 SYGVKD.

The CDR3 DNA follows: TGTGCCAGCAGTGAACAAGGGTTCTCTGGGGCCAACGTCCTGACTTTC. Protein: CASSEQGFSGANVLTF. The V gene is TRBV6-1, the J gene TRBJ2-6; no clear D gene. Germline loops: CDR1 MNHNS, CDR2 SASEGT. This CDR3 has 16 amino acids. V dropped 2 bases and J dropped 0 bases, with 8 bases sitting between them.

The chain joins TRBV20-1 to TRBJ2-7; 9 bases fit TRBD1. Trimming at V came to 6 bases and at J to 2 bases, leaving 8 bases not matched to a gene. CDR1 and CDR2 (germline): DFQATT, SNEGSKA (reference sequence). The CDR3 consists of 14 residues. The CDR3 bases are TGCAGTGCCGCCGGGACAGGGAACACCTACGAGCAGTACTTC. It encodes CSAAGTGNTYEQYF.

V gene TRBV7-2 combines with J gene TRBJ2-1, with D possibly TRBD2 on 7 matching bases. The J call may not be correct, given that the DNA end is closer to TRBJ2-7. CDR1 is SGHTA and CDR2 is FQGNSA in the germline V gene. This CDR3 region has 16 residues. CDR3 nucleotide sequence: TGTGCCAGCAGCTTAGTGGTGGGGGGGCCCTACAATGAGCAGTACTTC. It codes for CASSLVVGGPYNEQYF.

A few counts support this clonotype. This chain joins TRBV7-9 and TRBJ2-7; no clear D gene. Trimming removed 7 bases at V and 7 bases at J, with 26 bases between. Germline-derived CDR1 and CDR2 are SEHNR and FQNEAQ (reference sequence). CDR3 length: 16 amino acids. The CDR3, as DNA: TGTGCCAGCACCGTACACGGGTTTGGAGTGGGGTCGGAGCAGTACTTC. Amino acids: CASTVHGFGVGSEQYF.

There are a few counts of this clonotype. The CDR3 region is CASSFRGQVGETQYF. The CDR3 nucleotides are TGTGCCAGCAGTTTTAGAGGACAGGTTGGAGAGACCCAGTACTTC. The genes are TRBV28 and TRBJ2-5; 7 bases agree with TRBD1. The V gene's germline CDR1 is MDHEN and CDR2 SYDVKM. The CDR3 extends over 15 amino acids. After removal of 3 bases from V and 4 bases from J, the junction contained 8 bases not matched to a gene.

This clonotype was seen once. The chain is built from TRBV4-3 and TRBJ2-3; D gene uncertain. V gave up 7 bases and J gave up 3 bases, with 14 bases separating them. The CDR3 has 14 residues. Germline values: CDR1 LGHNA, CDR2 YSLEER. The CDR3 sequence is CASTITLGTDTQYF. Here the CDR3 DNA reads TGCGCCAGCACTATCACCTTGGGGACAGATACGCAGTATTTT.

This clonotype was counted only a few times. As DNA, the CDR3 is TGTGCCAGCAGTTTGCGACTAGCGGGGGAGTTGGGAGATACGCAGTATTTT. This gives the protein CASSLRLAGELGDTQYF. The rearrangement links TRBV12-3 or TRBV12-4 to TRBJ2-3, with 12 positions matching TRBD2. The CDR3 totals 17 residues. The trim removed 3 bases at V and 5 bases at J, leaving 9 bases unmatched.

The chain employs TRBV2 and TRBJ1-5, with unresolved D. Germline lookup yields CDR1 SNHLY and CDR2 FYNNEI. This CDR3 spans 14 amino acids. V lost 3 bases to trimming and J lost 0 bases, with 6 bases between them. The CDR3 loop reads CASSERISNQPQHF. The DNA for the CDR3 is TGTGCCAGCAGTGAGAGGATTAGCAATCAGCCCCAGCATTTT.

Comments on this clonotype: A read error may be the cause here, since a much bigger clone is one base away. The CDR3 region is CSARDLGRSQNSYNEQFF. Written as DNA, the CDR3 is TGCAGTGCTAGAGATCTTGGGAGATCACAAAACTCCTACAATGAGCAGTTCTTC. V and J are TRBV20-1 and TRBJ2-1, with a weak D call TRBD2 (5 bases). This CDR3 region has 18 residues. CDR1 and CDR2 from the germline V gene are DFQATT and SNEGSKA (reference sequence). Trimming stripped 0 bases from V and 0 bases from J, with 18 bases between.